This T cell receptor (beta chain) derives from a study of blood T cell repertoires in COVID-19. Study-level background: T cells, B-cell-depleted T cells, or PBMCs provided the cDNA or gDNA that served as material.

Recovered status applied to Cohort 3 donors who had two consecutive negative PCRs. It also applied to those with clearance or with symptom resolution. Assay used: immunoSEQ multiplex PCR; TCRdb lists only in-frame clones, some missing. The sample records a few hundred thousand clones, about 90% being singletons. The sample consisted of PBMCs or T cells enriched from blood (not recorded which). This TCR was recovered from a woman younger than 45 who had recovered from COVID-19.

CDR3 DNA: TGCGCCAGCAGCCGAAAACAGGGGGATTCCAATCAGCCCCAGCATTTT. It encodes CASSRKQGDSNQPQHF. V gene TRBV4-1 combines with J gene TRBJ1-5, with TRBD1 matching over 8 bases. V trimming: 4 bases; J trimming: 3 bases; junction bases outside the gene matches: 8. The CDR3 totals 16 residues. Germline assignment: CDR1 MGHRA and CDR2 YSYEKL.